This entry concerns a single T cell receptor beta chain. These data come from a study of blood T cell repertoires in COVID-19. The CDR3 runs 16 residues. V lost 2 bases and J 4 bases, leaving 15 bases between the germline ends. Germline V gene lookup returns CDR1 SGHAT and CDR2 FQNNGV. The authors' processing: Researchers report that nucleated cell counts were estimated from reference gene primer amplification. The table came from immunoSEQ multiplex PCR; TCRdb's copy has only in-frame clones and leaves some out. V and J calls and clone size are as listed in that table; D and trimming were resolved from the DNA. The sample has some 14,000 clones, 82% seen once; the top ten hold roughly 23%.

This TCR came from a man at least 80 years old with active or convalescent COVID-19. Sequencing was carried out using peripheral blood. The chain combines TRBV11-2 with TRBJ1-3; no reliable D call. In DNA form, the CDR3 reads TGTGCCAGCAGCTTATCTGACATCACCCTCGGAAACACCATATATTTT. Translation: CASSLSDITLGNTIYF.